This TCR beta chain was identified in a study of beta chain features in type 1 diabetes. This clone was seen only a few times. Its antigen is unknown. Study-wide results and limits: A definitive answer on HLA type influencing TCRB rearrangement was not reached here.

The study reverse transcribed the entire isolated RNA, so it sequenced expressed TCRB transcripts. The assay was immunoSEQ multiplex PCR, and TCRdb's table has in-frame clones only and misses some. The repertoire holds roughly 450,000 clones, with about an eighth as singletons. By way of CD45RO/CCR7/CD25/CD127/CD95/CD27, the CD4+ regulatory, stem cell-like memory, central memory and naive cells were sorted. The material sequenced was naive CD4+ T cells from blood. The clonotype was recovered from a woman aged 18-29 years in good health.

Here the CDR3 DNA reads TGTGCCAGCAGCGCGAGGGGACAGTATAGCAATCAGCCCCAGCATTTT. Translated, it gives CASSARGQYSNQPQHF. The chain couples TRBV13 to TRBJ1-5; TRBD1 aligns across 7 bases. The germline CDR1 and CDR2 sequences are PRHDT and FYEKMQ (reference sequence). V lost 5 bases and J lost 0; bases outside the gene matches: 7. CDR3 length: 16 residues.